A selection of T cell receptor beta chains follows, all from one sample in a study of blood T cell repertoires in COVID-19. Sequenced by immunoSEQ multiplex PCR; TCRdb stores in-frame clones only, minus some. Among around 45,000 clones, 79% were seen once, and the ten largest hold 25% to 40%. The material sequenced was peripheral blood. All receptors come from a woman aged 80 or over with acute or convalescent COVID-19. Each CDR3 is given with its conserved first and last residue. D genes are given only for firm matches. Only some rows state a clone size, as once, few, many or a class for expanded clones.

TRBV29-1	TRBJ2-7	NA	TRBD2	CSVGRGTSGGEQYF	TGCAGCGTTGGCCGGGGGACTAGCGGCGGCGAGCAGTACTTC
TRBV5-4	TRBJ2-2	NA	TRBD2	CASSPHSGTKTGELFF	TGTGCCAGCAGCCCCCATAGCGGGACGAAAACCGGGGAGCTGTTTTTT
TRBV6-5	TRBJ2-1	NA	NA	CASSWQSGWGDNEQFF	TGTGCCAGCAGTTGGCAGAGCGGATGGGGGGACAATGAGCAGTTCTTC
TRBV2	TRBJ1-2	NA	NA	CASSENRDPYGYTF	TGTGCCAGCAGTGAAAACAGGGATCCCTATGGCTACACCTTC
TRBV29-1	TRBJ2-1	NA	NA	CSGRNNGDYNEQFF	TGCAGCGGCCGAAACAACGGGGATTACAATGAGCAGTTCTTC
TRBV7-2	TRBJ2-1	NA	TRBD1	CASSSKTTGVSSYNEQFF	TGTGCCAGCAGCTCTAAAACCACAGGGGTTAGCTCCTACAATGAGCAGTTCTTC
TRBV28	TRBJ1-5	NA	NA	CASSWGGQPQHF	TGTGCCAGCAGTTGGGGAGGACAGCCCCAGCATTTT
TRBV30	TRBJ1-6	few	NA	CAWSRTISPLHF	TGTGCCTGGAGCAGGACTATCTCACCCCTCCACTTT
TRBV19	TRBJ1-1	NA	NA	CASSMFSRGDMNTEAFF	TGTGCCAGTAGTATGTTTTCCAGGGGTGACATGAACACTGAAGCTTTCTTT
TRBV10-1	TRBJ1-5	NA	NA	CASSESGVSGEDNQPQHF	TGCGCCAGCAGTGAGTCTGGGGTGTCAGGGGAAGACAATCAGCCCCAGCATTTT
TRBV10-3	TRBJ1-5	NA	NA	CAISRDNNQPQHF	TGTGCCATCAGTCGGGACAACAATCAGCCCCAGCATTTT
TRBV11-2	TRBJ2-1	NA	TRBD2	CASSLGTSGSYEQFF	TGTGCCAGCAGCCTCGGGACTAGCGGGAGCTATGAGCAGTTCTTC
TRBV24-1	TRBJ2-1	NA	NA	CATSDPSTGPSSYNEQFF	TGTGCCACCAGTGATCCCTCGACAGGCCCGAGCTCCTACAATGAGCAGTTCTTC
TRBV5-1	TRBJ2-5	NA	NA	CASSLNSKETQYF	TGCGCCAGCAGCTTGAACAGCAAAGAGACCCAGTACTTC
TRBV10-3	TRBJ1-2	NA	NA	CAISGGSGGRYGYTF	TGTGCCATCAGCGGCGGGTCGGGGGGTCGCTATGGCTACACCTTC
TRBV5-6	TRBJ1-2	NA	NA	CASSLEQGRHGYTF	TGTGCCAGCAGCTTGGAACAGGGACGACATGGCTACACCTTC
TRBV9	TRBJ2-5	NA	TRBD1	CASGGTGQALQETQYF	TGTGCCAGCGGTGGGACGGGACAGGCCTTACAAGAGACCCAGTACTTC
TRBV6-4	TRBJ2-7	once	TRBD2	CASPPRDYGAEQYF	TGTGCCAGCCCCCCTCGGGACTATGGCGCCGAGCAGTACTTC
TRBV28	TRBJ2-2	NA	TRBD1	CASIRQGAGELFF	TGTGCCAGCATCCGACAGGGGGCCGGGGAGCTGTTTTTT
TRBV5-1	TRBJ1-1	NA	NA	CASSLAGSLNTEAFF	TGCGCCAGCAGCTTGGCCGGGTCCCTGAACACTGAAGCTTTCTTT
TRBV3-1/TRBV3-2	TRBJ2-1	NA	NA	CASNPGVGEQFF	TGTGCCAGCAACCCCGGGGTTGGTGAGCAGTTCTTC
TRBV18	TRBJ2-7	NA	TRBD1	CASSPIGQGIGEQYF	TGTGCCAGCTCACCAATTGGACAGGGTATTGGCGAGCAGTACTTC
TRBV18	TRBJ1-5	few	TRBD1	CASSPYQGANQPQHF	TGTGCCAGCTCACCATACCAGGGGGCGAATCAGCCCCAGCATTTT
TRBV19	TRBJ2-1	NA	TRBD2	CASRGASGSYEQFF	TGTGCCAGCAGAGGGGCTAGCGGGAGTTATGAGCAGTTCTTC
TRBV19	TRBJ1-2	NA	TRBD1	CASRTGQMNYGYTF	TGTGCCAGTAGAACGGGACAGATGAACTATGGCTACACCTTC
TRBV2	TRBJ1-3	NA	NA	CASSEPRAGNTIYF	TGTGCCAGCAGTGAACCCAGGGCTGGAAACACCATATATTTT
TRBV29-1	TRBJ2-4	few	NA	CSVEDPVLNIQYF	TGCAGCGTTGAAGACCCCGTATTGAACATTCAGTACTTC
TRBV28	TRBJ1-2	NA	NA	CASVDSLYGYTF	TGTGCCAGCGTCGACAGTCTCTATGGCTACACCTTC
TRBV5-1	TRBJ1-6	NA	TRBD1	CASSLVARGQGSSPLHF	TGCGCCAGCAGCTTGGTAGCCAGGGGACAGGGTTCTTCACCCCTCCACTTT
TRBV30	TRBJ1-3	NA	TRBD1	CAWSPGTAGNTIYF	TGTGCCTGGAGCCCCGGGACAGCTGGAAACACCATATATTTT
TRBV19	TRBJ1-1	NA	NA	CASRGVLENTEAFF	TGTGCCAGTCGGGGGGTTTTAGAGAACACTGAAGCTTTCTTT
TRBV7-9	TRBJ1-1	NA	NA	CASSPPGNTEAFF	TGTGCCAGCAGCCCCCCGGGGAACACTGAAGCTTTCTTT
TRBV10-1	TRBJ2-3	NA	NA	CASSGRQQTTSTDTQYF	TGCGCCAGCAGTGGACGGCAGCAGACTACTAGCACAGATACGCAGTATTTT
TRBV5-1	TRBJ2-1	NA	TRBD2	CASSNAAGEQFF	TGCGCCAGCAGCAACGCAGCGGGAGAGCAGTTCTTC
TRBV27	TRBJ1-1	NA	NA	CASSRTRETEAFF	TGTGCCAGCAGTCGAACCAGGGAAACCGAAGCTTTCTTT
TRBV28	TRBJ1-2	NA	NA	CASTTGGSGYTF	TGTGCCAGCACCACAGGAGGGAGTGGCTACACCTTC
TRBV27	TRBJ2-7	NA	TRBD2	CASSWASGRAYEQYF	TGTGCCAGCAGTTGGGCTAGCGGGAGGGCCTACGAGCAGTACTTC
TRBV19	TRBJ1-6	few	TRBD1	CASTWTGMSSPLHF	TGTGCCAGTACTTGGACAGGGATGTCTTCACCCCTCCACTTT
TRBV23-1	TRBJ2-2	NA	NA	CASSRSCGIRNTGELFF	TGCGCCAGCAGTCGTTCTTGCGGGATTCGGAACACCGGGGAGCTGTTTTTT
TRBV5-1	TRBJ1-3	few	TRBD1	CASSPRTGDGNTIYF	TGCGCCAGCAGCCCACGGACAGGGGACGGAAACACCATATATTTT
TRBV30	TRBJ1-4	NA	NA	CAWSSFGTTNEKLFF	TGTGCCTGGAGTTCTTTCGGGACAACTAATGAAAAACTGTTTTTT
TRBV6-5	TRBJ1-3	once	NA	CASSYSPLGNTIYF	TGTGCCAGCAGTTACTCCCCTTTGGGAAACACCATATATTTT
TRBV2	TRBJ1-1	NA	TRBD1	CASSEVGDRGGCAFF	TGTGCCAGCAGTGAAGTAGGGGACAGGGGGGGTTGCGCTTTCTTT
TRBV5-8	TRBJ1-6	NA	NA	CASSLGASPPYNSPLHF	TGTGCCAGCAGCTTGGGGGCCAGCCCCCCTTATAATTCACCCCTCCACTTT
TRBV5-1	TRBJ1-1	NA	NA	CAIANLRGGNTEAFF	TGCGCCATCGCGAACCTCAGGGGCGGCAACACTGAAGCTTTCTTT
TRBV3-1/TRBV3-2	TRBJ2-1	NA	NA	CASSQWDTYNEQFF	TGTGCCAGCAGCCAATGGGACACCTACAATGAGCAGTTCTTC
TRBV6-5	TRBJ1-1	NA	NA	CASRGGTEAFF	TGTGCCAGCAGGGGGGGAACTGAAGCTTTCTTT